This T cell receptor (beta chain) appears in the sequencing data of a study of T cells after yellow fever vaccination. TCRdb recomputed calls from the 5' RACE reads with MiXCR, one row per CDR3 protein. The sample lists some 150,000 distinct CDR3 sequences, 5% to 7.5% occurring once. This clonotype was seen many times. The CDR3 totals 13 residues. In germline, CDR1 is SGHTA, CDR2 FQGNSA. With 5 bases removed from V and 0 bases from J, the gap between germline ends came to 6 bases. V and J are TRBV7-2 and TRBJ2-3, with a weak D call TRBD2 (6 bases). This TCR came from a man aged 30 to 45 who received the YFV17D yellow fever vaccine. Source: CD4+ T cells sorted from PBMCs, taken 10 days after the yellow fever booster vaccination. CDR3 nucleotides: TGTGCCAGCAGCGGGACTAGCACAGATACGCAGTATTTT. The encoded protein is CASSGTSTDTQYF.